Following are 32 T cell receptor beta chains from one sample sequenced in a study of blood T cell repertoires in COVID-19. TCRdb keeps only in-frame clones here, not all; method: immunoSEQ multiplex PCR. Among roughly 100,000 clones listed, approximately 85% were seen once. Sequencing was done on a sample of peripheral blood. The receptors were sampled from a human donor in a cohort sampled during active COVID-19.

The CDR3 is CASSSRGQRAFF. Here the CDR3 DNA reads TGTGCCAGCAGCTCGCGGGGACAGCGGGCTTTCTTT. V is TRBV12-1 and J is TRBJ1-1; the table's D call TRBD1 went unverified against the DNA. TRBV12-1 corresponds to a pseudogene. The CDR3 contains 12 residues.

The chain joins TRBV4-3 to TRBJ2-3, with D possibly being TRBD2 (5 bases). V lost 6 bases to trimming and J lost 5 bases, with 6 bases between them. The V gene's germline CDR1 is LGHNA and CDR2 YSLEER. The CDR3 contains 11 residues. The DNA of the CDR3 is TGCGCCAGCAGAGAGGGAGATACGCAGTATTTT. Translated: CASREGDTQYF.

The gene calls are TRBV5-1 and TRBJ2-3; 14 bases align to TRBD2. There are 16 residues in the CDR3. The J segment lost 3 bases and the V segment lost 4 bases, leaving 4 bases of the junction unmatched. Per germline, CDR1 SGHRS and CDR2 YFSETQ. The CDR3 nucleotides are TGCGCCAGCAGCGGGGGACTAGCGGGAGCAACAGATACGCAGTATTTT. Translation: CASSGGLAGATDTQYF.

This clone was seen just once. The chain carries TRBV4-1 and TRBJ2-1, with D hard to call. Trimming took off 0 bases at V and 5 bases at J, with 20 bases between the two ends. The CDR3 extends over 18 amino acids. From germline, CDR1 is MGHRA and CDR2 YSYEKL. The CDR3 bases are TGCGCCAGCAGCCAAGATAAGGCGACTTCTTCCCGGGACAATGAGCAGTTCTTC. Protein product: CASSQDKATSSRDNEQFF.

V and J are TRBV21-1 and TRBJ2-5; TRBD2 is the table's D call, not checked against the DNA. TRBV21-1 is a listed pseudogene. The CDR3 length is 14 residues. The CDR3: CASSTSGGQETQYF. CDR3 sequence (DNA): TGTGCCAGCTCGACTAGCGGGGGCCAAGAGACCCAGTACTTC.

CDR3 DNA: TGTGCCATCACGACAGGTCAGACCGGGGAGCTGTTTTTT. Residues: CAITTGQTGELFF. V is TRBV21-1 and J is TRBJ2-2; the D segment call TRBD1 is taken from the table without a DNA check. TRBV21-1 is a documented pseudogene. The CDR3 spans 13 residues.

CDR3 loop: CASSKDEGGSNQPQHF. Written as DNA, the CDR3 is TGTGCCAGTAGTAAGGACGAGGGTGGCAGCAATCAGCCCCAGCATTTT. The gene calls are TRBV19 and TRBJ1-5; D remains ambiguous. The V end lost 4 bases, the J end lost 1 base, and 14 bases lay between the germline ends. The CDR3 runs 16 residues. From germline, CDR1 is LNHDA and CDR2 SQIVND (reference sequence).

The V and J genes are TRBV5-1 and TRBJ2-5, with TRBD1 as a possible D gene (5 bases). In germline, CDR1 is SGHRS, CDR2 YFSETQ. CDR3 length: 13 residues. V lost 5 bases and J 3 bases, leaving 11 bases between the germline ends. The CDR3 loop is CASSRQSEETQYF. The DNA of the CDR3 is TGCGCCAGCAGTAGACAGTCCGAAGAGACCCAGTACTTC. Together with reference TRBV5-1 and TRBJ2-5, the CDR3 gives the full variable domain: KAGVTQTPRYLIKTRGQQVTLSCSPISGHRSVSWYQQTPGQGLQFLFEYFSETQRNKGNFPGRFSGRQFSNSRSEMNVSTLELGDSALYLCASSRQSEETQYFGPGTRLLVL.

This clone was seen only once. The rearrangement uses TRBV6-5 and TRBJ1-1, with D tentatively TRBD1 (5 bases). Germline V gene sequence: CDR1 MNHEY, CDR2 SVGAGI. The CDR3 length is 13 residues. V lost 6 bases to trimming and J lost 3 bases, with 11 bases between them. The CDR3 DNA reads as TGTGCCAGCAGACAAACAGGCGACACTGAAGCTTTCTTT. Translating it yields CASRQTGDTEAFF.

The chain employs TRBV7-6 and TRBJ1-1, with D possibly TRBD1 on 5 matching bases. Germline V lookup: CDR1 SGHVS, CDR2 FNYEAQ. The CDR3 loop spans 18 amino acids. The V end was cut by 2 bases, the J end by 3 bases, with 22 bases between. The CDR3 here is CASSLSGALRGRDTEAFF. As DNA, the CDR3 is TGTGCCAGCAGCTTATCCGGGGCCCTCCGGGGGAGGGACACTGAAGCTTTCTTT.

The CDR3 nucleotides read TGTGCCAGCAATACGTGGGGCATCTACAATGAGCAGTTCTTC. Its protein is CASNTWGIYNEQFF. V and J are TRBV11-2 and TRBJ2-1; a weak D match, TRBD1 (5 bases). Germline CDR1 SGHAT, CDR2 FQNNGV. This CDR3 spans 14 amino acids. Trimming pared 7 bases from V and 3 bases from J, leaving 13 bases between.

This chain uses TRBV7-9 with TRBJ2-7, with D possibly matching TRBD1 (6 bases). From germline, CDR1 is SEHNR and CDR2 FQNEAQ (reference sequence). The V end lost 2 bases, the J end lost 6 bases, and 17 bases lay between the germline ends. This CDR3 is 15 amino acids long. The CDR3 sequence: CASSLMRSGDGEQYF. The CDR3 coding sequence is TGTGCCAGCAGCTTAATGCGGTCAGGGGACGGCGAGCAGTACTTC.

DNA for the CDR3: TGCGCCAGCAGCTTGGGGACAGGTTTGAACGGTGAGCAGTTCTTC. This gives the protein CASSLGTGLNGEQFF. J is TRBJ2-1 and V is TRBV5-1; 7 bases are shared with TRBD1. Germline V gene sequence: CDR1 SGHRS, CDR2 YFSETQ. V was pared by 0 bases and J by 9 bases, with 9 bases of the junction left unmatched. There are 15 residues in the CDR3.

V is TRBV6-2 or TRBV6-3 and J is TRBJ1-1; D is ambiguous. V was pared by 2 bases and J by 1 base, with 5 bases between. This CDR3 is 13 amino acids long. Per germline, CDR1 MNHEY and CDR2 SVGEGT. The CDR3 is CASSYGRNTEAFF. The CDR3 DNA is TGTGCCAGCAGTTACGGCAGGAACACTGAAGCTTTCTTT.

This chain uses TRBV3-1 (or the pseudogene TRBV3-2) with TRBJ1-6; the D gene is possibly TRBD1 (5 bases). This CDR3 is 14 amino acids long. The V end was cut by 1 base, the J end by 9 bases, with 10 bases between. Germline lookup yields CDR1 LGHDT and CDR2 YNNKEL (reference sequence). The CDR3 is CASSQVGAGSPLHF. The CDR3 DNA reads TGTGCCAGCAGCCAAGTAGGGGCCGGTTCACCCCTCCACTTT.

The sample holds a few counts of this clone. CDR3 coding DNA: TGTGCCAGCAGCTTGTTTAGCGGCGACGTCGGGGAGCTGTTTTTT. It yields the protein CASSLFSGDVGELFF. The V gene is TRBV5-6, the J gene TRBJ2-2, with D possibly TRBD2 on 6 matching bases. V was clipped by 1 base and J by 7 bases, with 14 bases between them. The CDR3 sequence is 15 residues long. CDR1 is SGHDT and CDR2 is YYEEEE in the germline V gene.

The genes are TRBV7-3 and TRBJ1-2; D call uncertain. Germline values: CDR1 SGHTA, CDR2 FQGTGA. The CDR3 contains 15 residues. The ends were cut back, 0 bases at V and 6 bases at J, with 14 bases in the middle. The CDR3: CASSLTADSHDGYTF. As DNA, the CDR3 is TGTGCCAGCAGCTTAACGGCGGACTCTCATGATGGCTACACCTTC.

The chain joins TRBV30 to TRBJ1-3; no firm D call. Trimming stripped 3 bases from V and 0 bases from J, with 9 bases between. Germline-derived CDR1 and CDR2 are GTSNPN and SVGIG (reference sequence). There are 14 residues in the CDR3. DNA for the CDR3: TGTGCCTGGAGCGCACAGAGCTCTGGAAACACCATATATTTT. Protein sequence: CAWSAQSSGNTIYF.

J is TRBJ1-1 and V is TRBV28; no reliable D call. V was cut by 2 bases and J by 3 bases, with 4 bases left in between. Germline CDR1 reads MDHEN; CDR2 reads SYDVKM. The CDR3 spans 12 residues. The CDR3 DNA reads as TGTGCCAGCAGTTTACCTCACACTGAAGCTTTCTTT. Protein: CASSLPHTEAFF.

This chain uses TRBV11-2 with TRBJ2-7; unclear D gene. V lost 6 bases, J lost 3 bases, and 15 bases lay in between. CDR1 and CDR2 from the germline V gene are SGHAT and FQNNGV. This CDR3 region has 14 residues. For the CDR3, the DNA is TGTGCCAGCAGACGAGATCTTGAATACTACGAGCAGTACTTC. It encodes CASRRDLEYYEQYF.

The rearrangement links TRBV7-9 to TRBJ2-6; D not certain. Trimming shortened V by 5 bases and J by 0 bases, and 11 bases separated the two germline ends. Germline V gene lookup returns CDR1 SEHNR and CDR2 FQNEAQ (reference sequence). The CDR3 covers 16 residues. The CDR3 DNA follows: TGTGCCAGCAGCGCCCGACTGTTCTCTGGGGCCAACGTCCTGACTTTC. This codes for CASSARLFSGANVLTF.

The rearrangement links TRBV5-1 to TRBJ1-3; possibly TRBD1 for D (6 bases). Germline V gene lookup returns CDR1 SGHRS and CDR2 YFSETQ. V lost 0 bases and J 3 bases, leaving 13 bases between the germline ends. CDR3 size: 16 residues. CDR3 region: CASSLGPTGFGNTIYF. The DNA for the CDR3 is TGCGCCAGCAGCTTGGGTCCAACAGGGTTTGGAAACACCATATATTTT.

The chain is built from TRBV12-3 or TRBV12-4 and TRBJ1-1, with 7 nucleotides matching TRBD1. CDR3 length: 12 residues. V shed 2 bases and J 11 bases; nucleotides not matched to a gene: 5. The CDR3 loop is CASSLTGEGAFF. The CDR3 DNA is TGTGCCAGCAGTTTAACAGGGGAAGGGGCTTTCTTT.

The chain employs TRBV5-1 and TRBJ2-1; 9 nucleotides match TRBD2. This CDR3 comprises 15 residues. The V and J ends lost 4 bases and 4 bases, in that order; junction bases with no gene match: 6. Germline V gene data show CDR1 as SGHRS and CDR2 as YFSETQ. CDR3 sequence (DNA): TGCGCCAGCAGCCCCCCTAGCGGGGCTTACAATGAGCAGTTCTTC. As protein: CASSPPSGAYNEQFF.

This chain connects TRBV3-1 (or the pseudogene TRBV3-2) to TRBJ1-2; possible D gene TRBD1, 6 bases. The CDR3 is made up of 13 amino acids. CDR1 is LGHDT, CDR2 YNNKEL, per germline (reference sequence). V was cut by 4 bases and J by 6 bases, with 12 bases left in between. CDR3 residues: CASSPQDSHGYTF. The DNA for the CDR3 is TGTGCCAGCAGCCCGCAGGACAGCCATGGCTACACCTTC.

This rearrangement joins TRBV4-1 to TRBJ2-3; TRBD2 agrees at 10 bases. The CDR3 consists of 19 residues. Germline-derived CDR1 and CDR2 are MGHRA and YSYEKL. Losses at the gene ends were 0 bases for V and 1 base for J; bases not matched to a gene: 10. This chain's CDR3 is CASSQDPASGSGGTDTQYF. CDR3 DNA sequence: TGCGCCAGCAGCCAAGATCCGGCTAGCGGGAGTGGGGGCACAGATACGCAGTATTTT.

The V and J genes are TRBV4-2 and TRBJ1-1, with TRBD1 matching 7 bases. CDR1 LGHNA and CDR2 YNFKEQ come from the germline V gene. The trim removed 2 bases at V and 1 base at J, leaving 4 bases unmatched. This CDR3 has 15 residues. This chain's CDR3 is CASSQRGTANTEAFF. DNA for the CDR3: TGTGCCAGCAGCCAACGGGGGACAGCGAACACTGAAGCTTTCTTT.

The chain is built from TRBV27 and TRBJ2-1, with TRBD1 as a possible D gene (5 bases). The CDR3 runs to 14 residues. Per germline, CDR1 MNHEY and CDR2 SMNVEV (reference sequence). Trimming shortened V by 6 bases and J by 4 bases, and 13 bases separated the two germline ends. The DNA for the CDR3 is TGTGCCAGCAGAGAAGGGGCCGGGTACAATGAGCAGTTCTTC. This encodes CASREGAGYNEQFF.

DNA for the CDR3: TGCGCCAGTAAGACAGGGTCTAGCACAGATACGCAGTATTTT. Translating gives CASKTGSSTDTQYF. The chain joins TRBV5-1 to TRBJ2-3, with 7 bases matching TRBD1. The CDR3 sequence is 14 residues long. The V gene end was trimmed by 8 bases and the J gene end by 0 bases; junction bases not matched to a gene: 6. In germline, CDR1 is SGHRS, CDR2 YFSETQ.

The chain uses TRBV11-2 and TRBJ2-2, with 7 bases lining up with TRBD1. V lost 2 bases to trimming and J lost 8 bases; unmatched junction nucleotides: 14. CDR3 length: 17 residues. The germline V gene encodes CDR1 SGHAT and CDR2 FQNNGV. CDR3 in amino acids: CASSLLGTVALGGELFF. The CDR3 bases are TGTGCCAGCAGCTTACTCGGGACAGTAGCTCTAGGGGGGGAGCTGTTTTTT. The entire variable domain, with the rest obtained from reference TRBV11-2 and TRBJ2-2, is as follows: EAGVAQSPRYKIIEKRQSVAFWCNPISGHATLYWYQQILGQGPKLLIQFQNNGVVDDSQLPKDRFSAERLKGVDSTLKIQPAKLEDSAVYLCASSLLGTVALGGELFFGEGSRLTVL.

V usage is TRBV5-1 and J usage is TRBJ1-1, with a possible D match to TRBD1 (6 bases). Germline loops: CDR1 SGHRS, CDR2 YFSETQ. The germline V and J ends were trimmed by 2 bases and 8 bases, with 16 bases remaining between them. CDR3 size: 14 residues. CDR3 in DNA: TGCGCCAGCAGCTTTGGGGGCGCCAAGGCGGAAGCTTTCTTT. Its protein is CASSFGGAKAEAFF.

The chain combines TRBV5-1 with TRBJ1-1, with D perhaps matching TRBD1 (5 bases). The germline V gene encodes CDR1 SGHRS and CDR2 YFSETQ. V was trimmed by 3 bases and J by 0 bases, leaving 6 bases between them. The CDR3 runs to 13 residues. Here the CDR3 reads CASSSRVNTEAFF. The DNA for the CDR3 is TGCGCCAGCAGCTCCAGGGTGAACACTGAAGCTTTCTTT.